This is a list of T cell receptor beta chains from one sample in a study of blood T cell repertoires in COVID-19. Using immunoSEQ multiplex PCR, the repertoire was profiled, and TCRdb retains in-frame clones only, with some absent. The sample carries 200,000 to 250,000 clones, 65% to 90% recorded once. The sequenced material came from peripheral blood. These receptors were collected from a woman in her forties or fifties with acute or convalescent COVID-19. Each CDR3 is given with its conserved first and last residue. The order of the fields is J gene, V gene, clone size, D gene, CDR3 protein, CDR3 DNA. D genes are given only for firm matches. Size values are once, few and many counts, or a class for expanded clones, and some rows have none.

J gene: TRBJ1-1; V gene: TRBV19; clone size: .; D gene: .; CDR3 protein: CASSAHYRDTEAFF; CDR3 DNA: TGTGCCAGTAGTGCTCATTATCGGGACACTGAAGCTTTCTTT
J gene: TRBJ1-1; V gene: TRBV30; clone size: .; D gene: .; CDR3 protein: CAWSAPGTEAFF; CDR3 DNA: TGTGCCTGGAGTGCCCCCGGGACTGAAGCTTTCTTT
J gene: TRBJ1-4; V gene: TRBV5-4; clone size: .; D gene: .; CDR3 protein: CASSRGGGENEKLFF; CDR3 DNA: TGTGCCAGCAGTCGCGGGGGGGGAGAAAATGAAAAACTGTTTTTT
J gene: TRBJ1-1; V gene: TRBV18; clone size: .; D gene: TRBD1; CDR3 protein: CASSTTGGADTEAFF; CDR3 DNA: TGTGCCAGCTCCACGACAGGGGGCGCCGACACTGAAGCTTTCTTT
J gene: TRBJ2-1; V gene: TRBV7-2; clone size: .; D gene: .; CDR3 protein: CASSPLQVTKFF; CDR3 DNA: TGTGCCAGCAGCCCCCTCCAGGTCACAAAGTTCTTC
J gene: TRBJ2-2; V gene: TRBV28; clone size: .; D gene: TRBD2; CDR3 protein: CASRPSGGTGELFF; CDR3 DNA: TGTGCCAGCAGGCCATCGGGGGGAACCGGGGAGCTGTTTTTT
J gene: TRBJ1-6; V gene: TRBV18; clone size: few; D gene: .; CDR3 protein: CASSPLAGTGEGSPLHF; CDR3 DNA: TGTGCCAGCTCACCGCTCGCGGGGACGGGCGAGGGATCACCCCTCCACTTT
J gene: TRBJ2-3; V gene: TRBV1; clone size: .; D gene: .; CDR3 protein: CTSSPGVDTQYF; CDR3 DNA: TGCACCAGCAGCCCGGGTGTCGATACGCAGTATTTT
J gene: TRBJ2-5; V gene: TRBV15; clone size: .; D gene: .; CDR3 protein: CATSRVGRPETQYF; CDR3 DNA: TGTGCCACCAGCAGAGTTGGGAGGCCAGAGACCCAGTACTTC
J gene: TRBJ1-1; V gene: TRBV6-6; clone size: once; D gene: .; CDR3 protein: CASSYSGRGTEAFF; CDR3 DNA: TGTGCCAGCAGTTACTCAGGCCGGGGCACTGAAGCTTTCTTT
J gene: TRBJ2-1; V gene: TRBV9; clone size: .; D gene: TRBD2; CDR3 protein: CASSPDPLAGSGQFF; CDR3 DNA: TGTGCCAGCAGCCCAGACCCGCTAGCGGGGTCAGGGCAGTTCTTC
J gene: TRBJ2-3; V gene: TRBV4-2; clone size: .; D gene: TRBD2; CDR3 protein: CASSQRAGGISTDTQYF; CDR3 DNA: TGTGCCAGCAGCCAACGGGCGGGAGGGATTAGCACAGATACGCAGTATTTT
J gene: TRBJ1-2; V gene: TRBV3-1/TRBV3-2; clone size: .; D gene: TRBD1; CDR3 protein: CASSQTGASGYTF; CDR3 DNA: TGTGCCAGCAGCCAGACAGGGGCCAGTGGCTACACCTTC
J gene: TRBJ1-1; V gene: TRBV10-3; clone size: .; D gene: .; CDR3 protein: CAIRGREGEAFF; CDR3 DNA: TGTGCCATCAGGGGCAGGGAAGGTGAAGCTTTCTTT
J gene: TRBJ2-7; V gene: TRBV27; clone size: few; D gene: TRBD1; CDR3 protein: CASSSTGVGPYEQYF; CDR3 DNA: TGTGCCAGCAGTTCGACAGGGGTCGGGCCCTACGAGCAGTACTTC
J gene: TRBJ2-2; V gene: TRBV2; clone size: .; D gene: .; CDR3 protein: CASSEEGDTGELFF; CDR3 DNA: TGTGCCAGCAGTGAGGAAGGGGACACCGGGGAGCTGTTTTTT
J gene: TRBJ1-3; V gene: TRBV3-1/TRBV3-2; clone size: .; D gene: TRBD1; CDR3 protein: CASSPAGQGGNTIYF; CDR3 DNA: TGTGCCAGCAGCCCAGCGGGACAGGGAGGAAACACCATATATTTT
J gene: TRBJ2-7; V gene: TRBV7-9; clone size: once; D gene: TRBD1; CDR3 protein: CASSKGQGYYEQYF; CDR3 DNA: TGTGCCAGCAGCAAGGGACAGGGGTACTACGAGCAGTACTTC
J gene: TRBJ1-6; V gene: TRBV10-3; clone size: .; D gene: .; CDR3 protein: CAISEGTTYGSPLHF; CDR3 DNA: TGTGCCATCAGTGAGGGGACAACTTACGGATCACCCCTCCACTTT
J gene: TRBJ1-2; V gene: TRBV11-2; clone size: .; D gene: .; CDR3 protein: CASSLDPGGSGYTF; CDR3 DNA: TGTGCCAGCAGCTTAGATCCGGGGGGGTCCGGCTACACCTTC
J gene: TRBJ2-1; V gene: TRBV6-5; clone size: .; D gene: TRBD1; CDR3 protein: CATLDRAWEQFF; CDR3 DNA: TGTGCCACCCTGGACAGGGCCTGGGAGCAGTTCTTC
J gene: TRBJ1-2; V gene: TRBV6-5; clone size: .; D gene: TRBD1; CDR3 protein: CASRPTGLNGYTF; CDR3 DNA: TGTGCCAGCAGACCGACAGGGTTGAATGGCTACACCTTC
J gene: TRBJ2-2; V gene: TRBV19; clone size: .; D gene: .; CDR3 protein: CASSILGASNTGELFF; CDR3 DNA: TGTGCCAGTAGTATCTTGGGGGCCTCGAACACCGGGGAGCTGTTTTTT
J gene: TRBJ1-1; V gene: TRBV4-3; clone size: .; D gene: .; CDR3 protein: CASSQDRLNTEAFF; CDR3 DNA: TGCGCCAGCAGCCAAGACAGGCTGAACACTGAAGCTTTCTTT
J gene: TRBJ1-2; V gene: TRBV5-1; clone size: once; D gene: TRBD1; CDR3 protein: CASRKTGGPYGYTF; CDR3 DNA: TGCGCCAGCAGAAAGACAGGGGGACCCTATGGCTACACCTTC
J gene: TRBJ1-1; V gene: TRBV7-8; clone size: .; D gene: TRBD1; CDR3 protein: CASSLGTANTEAFF; CDR3 DNA: TGTGCCAGCAGCCTCGGGACAGCGAACACTGAAGCTTTCTTT
J gene: TRBJ1-4; V gene: TRBV7-2; clone size: once; D gene: TRBD1; CDR3 protein: CASSLDRDRQFF; CDR3 DNA: TGTGCCAGCAGCTTAGACCGGGACAGACAGTTTTTT
J gene: TRBJ1-1; V gene: TRBV20-1; clone size: .; D gene: .; CDR3 protein: CSAEGGTEAFF; CDR3 DNA: TGCAGTGCTGAAGGGGGCACTGAAGCTTTCTTT
J gene: TRBJ2-7; V gene: TRBV6-6; clone size: .; D gene: TRBD2; CDR3 protein: CASSFTGAIAGGPLYF; CDR3 DNA: TGTGCCAGCAGTTTCACAGGGGCGATAGCGGGGGGGCCTCTGTACTTC
J gene: TRBJ2-7; V gene: TRBV15; clone size: .; D gene: TRBD1; CDR3 protein: CATSSGGLSSYEQYF; CDR3 DNA: TGTGCCACCAGCTCAGGGGGCCTGAGCTCCTACGAGCAGTACTTC
J gene: TRBJ2-3; V gene: TRBV7-2; clone size: .; D gene: TRBD1; CDR3 protein: CASSQDRGADTQYF; CDR3 DNA: TGTGCCAGCAGCCAAGACAGGGGTGCGGATACGCAGTATTTT
J gene: TRBJ1-1; V gene: TRBV24-1; clone size: once; D gene: .; CDR3 protein: CATSDRDASGGEAFF; CDR3 DNA: TGTGCCACCAGTGATCGAGACGCATCGGGCGGGGAAGCTTTCTTT
J gene: TRBJ1-4; V gene: TRBV4-2; clone size: .; D gene: .; CDR3 protein: CASTQAGGATNEKLFF; CDR3 DNA: TGTGCCAGCACCCAAGCGGGTGGTGCAACTAATGAAAAACTGTTTTTT
J gene: TRBJ2-3; V gene: TRBV24-1; clone size: .; D gene: .; CDR3 protein: CATSSYTDTQYF; CDR3 DNA: TGTGCCACCAGTTCCTACACAGATACGCAGTATTTT
J gene: TRBJ1-2; V gene: TRBV7-2; clone size: few; D gene: .; CDR3 protein: CASSLDGQNYGYTF; CDR3 DNA: TGTGCCAGCAGCTTAGACGGACAGAATTATGGCTACACCTTC
J gene: TRBJ2-1; V gene: TRBV7-2; clone size: .; D gene: TRBD1; CDR3 protein: CASSLGPGTVPNEQFF; CDR3 DNA: TGTGCCAGCAGCTTAGGGCCCGGGACAGTTCCAAATGAGCAGTTCTTC
J gene: TRBJ2-2; V gene: TRBV5-5; clone size: .; D gene: .; CDR3 protein: CASSVREKTGELFF; CDR3 DNA: TGTGCCAGCAGCGTCAGGGAAAAGACCGGGGAGCTGTTTTTT
J gene: TRBJ2-5; V gene: TRBV28; clone size: .; D gene: TRBD2; CDR3 protein: CASTSMVAGSQETQYF; CDR3 DNA: TGTGCCAGCACCTCCATGGTAGCGGGGAGTCAAGAGACCCAGTACTTC
J gene: TRBJ2-2; V gene: TRBV11-2; clone size: once; D gene: TRBD2; CDR3 protein: CASSSLLSSGGANTGELFF; CDR3 DNA: TGTGCCAGCAGCTCCCTCTTGTCAAGCGGGGGGGCCAACACCGGGGAGCTGTTTTTT
J gene: TRBJ2-3; V gene: TRBV2; clone size: .; D gene: TRBD1; CDR3 protein: CASSGDRGHVSRDTQYF; CDR3 DNA: TGTGCCAGCAGCGGAGACAGGGGGCACGTCTCTCGAGATACGCAGTATTTT
J gene: TRBJ2-2; V gene: TRBV5-1; clone size: once; D gene: TRBD1; CDR3 protein: CASSLRQGAGGELFF; CDR3 DNA: TGCGCCAGCAGCCTCAGACAGGGGGCCGGCGGGGAGCTGTTTTTT
J gene: TRBJ1-1; V gene: TRBV6-5; clone size: .; D gene: TRBD1; CDR3 protein: CATETGSPEAFF; CDR3 DNA: TGTGCCACCGAGACAGGGAGTCCTGAAGCTTTCTTT
J gene: TRBJ2-7; V gene: TRBV3-1/TRBV3-2; clone size: .; D gene: .; CDR3 protein: CASSPLSQGRYEQYF; CDR3 DNA: TGTGCCAGCAGCCCCTTGAGCCAGGGTAGATACGAGCAGTACTTC
J gene: TRBJ1-2; V gene: TRBV6-5; clone size: .; D gene: .; CDR3 protein: CASSSRDNRDGYTF; CDR3 DNA: TGTGCCAGCAGTTCCCGGGACAATCGAGACGGCTACACCTTC
J gene: TRBJ2-1; V gene: TRBV3-1/TRBV3-2; clone size: .; D gene: .; CDR3 protein: CASSPSTTYNEQFF; CDR3 DNA: TGTGCCAGCAGCCCCTCGACTACCTACAATGAGCAGTTCTTC
J gene: TRBJ1-4; V gene: TRBV4-1; clone size: .; D gene: .; CDR3 protein: CASSQVGGTLDEKLFF; CDR3 DNA: TGCGCCAGCAGCCAAGTGGGGGGGACTCTCGATGAAAAACTGTTTTTT
J gene: TRBJ2-7; V gene: TRBV5-1; clone size: .; D gene: .; CDR3 protein: CASSFRVNYEQYF; CDR3 DNA: TGCGCCAGCAGCTTCCGTGTTAACTACGAGCAGTACTTC
J gene: TRBJ2-4; V gene: TRBV6-8; clone size: few; D gene: .; CDR3 protein: CASSYLRGTLAKNIQYF; CDR3 DNA: TGTGCCAGCAGTTATTTACGGGGGACTCTAGCCAAAAACATTCAGTACTTC
J gene: TRBJ1-2; V gene: TRBV6-1; clone size: .; D gene: .; CDR3 protein: CASSEGPTNYGYTF; CDR3 DNA: TGTGCCAGCAGTGAGGGCCCGACTAACTATGGCTACACCTTC
J gene: TRBJ1-5; V gene: TRBV5-8; clone size: .; D gene: TRBD1; CDR3 protein: CASSLGQGASQPQHF; CDR3 DNA: TGTGCCAGCAGCCTTGGACAGGGGGCATCTCAGCCCCAGCATTTT
J gene: TRBJ1-2; V gene: TRBV2; clone size: .; D gene: .; CDR3 protein: CASSDTPEDSFGYTF; CDR3 DNA: TGTGCCAGCAGTGATACCCCGGAAGACAGTTTTGGCTACACCTTC
J gene: TRBJ2-1; V gene: TRBV3-1/TRBV3-2; clone size: .; D gene: .; CDR3 protein: CASSQGLSGNEQFF; CDR3 DNA: TGTGCCAGCAGCCAAGGTCTTAGCGGCAATGAGCAGTTCTTC
J gene: TRBJ2-5; V gene: TRBV19; clone size: .; D gene: .; CDR3 protein: CASSLRDSRTQYF; CDR3 DNA: TGTGCCAGTAGTCTCCGGGACTCTCGGACCCAGTACTTC
J gene: TRBJ1-1; V gene: TRBV10-1; clone size: .; D gene: .; CDR3 protein: CASSESTAITEAFF; CDR3 DNA: TGCGCCAGCAGTGAGTCGACAGCTATCACTGAAGCTTTCTTT
J gene: TRBJ1-2; V gene: TRBV9; clone size: once; D gene: .; CDR3 protein: CASSVGTAQNYGCTF; CDR3 DNA: TGTGCCAGCAGCGTAGGGACAGCACAAAACTATGGCTGCACCTTC
J gene: TRBJ2-1; V gene: TRBV4-1; clone size: .; D gene: .; CDR3 protein: CASSQETGTNRDEQFF; CDR3 DNA: TGCGCCAGCAGCCAAGAAACGGGAACGAATCGGGATGAGCAGTTCTTC
J gene: TRBJ1-6; V gene: TRBV28; clone size: .; D gene: TRBD1; CDR3 protein: CASNRDRGTGALHF; CDR3 DNA: TGTGCCAGCAACCGGGACAGGGGTACAGGGGCCCTCCACTTT
J gene: TRBJ2-3; V gene: TRBV2; clone size: once; D gene: TRBD1; CDR3 protein: CASRVGQGVLDTQYF; CDR3 DNA: TGTGCCAGCAGGGTAGGACAGGGGGTTTTAGATACGCAGTATTTT
J gene: TRBJ1-6; V gene: TRBV3-1/TRBV3-2; clone size: .; D gene: .; CDR3 protein: CASSQAFGQPKPYNSPLHF; CDR3 DNA: TGTGCCAGCAGCCAAGCATTTGGACAGCCGAAGCCCTATAATTCACCCCTCCACTTT